The present T cell receptor (beta chain) was sequenced within a study of vaccination and CD4 T cells after COVID-19. Treatment in this sample: roughly 10-day PBMC culture with coronavirus spike peptide pools or control peptides (ViraFEST assay). The Oncomine TCR Beta short-read assay was what sequenced the DNA obtained from cultured CD4+ T cells. TCRdb recomputed calls from the PCR reads with MiXCR, one row per CDR3 protein. Altogether roughly 25,000 distinct CDR3 sequences are present, about 54% being singletons, with the ten largest covering around 2.8%. V was shortened by 0 bases and J by 4 bases, with 6 bases between the two germline ends. The CDR3 loop spans 13 amino acids. Germline V gene sequence: CDR1 SGHDN, CDR2 FVKESK. A remark on this clonotype: The antigen is not known.

This TCR was sampled from a human donor who had recovered from COVID-19. This chain joins TRBV14 and TRBJ1-2; no reliable D call. The sequencing sample was made of CD4+ T cells from blood, cultured in vitro. The CDR3 region has the DNA TGTGCCAGCAGCCAAGACGGCACCTATGGCTACACCTTC. It encodes CASSQDGTYGYTF.